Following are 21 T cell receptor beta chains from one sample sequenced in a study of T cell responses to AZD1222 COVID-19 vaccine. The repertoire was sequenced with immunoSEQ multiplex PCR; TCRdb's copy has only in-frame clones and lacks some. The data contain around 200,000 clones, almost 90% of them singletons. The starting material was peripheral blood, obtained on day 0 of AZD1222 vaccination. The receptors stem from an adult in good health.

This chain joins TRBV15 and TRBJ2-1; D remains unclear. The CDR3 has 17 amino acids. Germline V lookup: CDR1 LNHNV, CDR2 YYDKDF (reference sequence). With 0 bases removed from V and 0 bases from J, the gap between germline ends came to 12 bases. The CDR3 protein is CATSRDRALSSYNEQFF. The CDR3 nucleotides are TGTGCCACCAGCAGAGATCGAGCATTGAGCTCCTACAATGAGCAGTTCTTC.

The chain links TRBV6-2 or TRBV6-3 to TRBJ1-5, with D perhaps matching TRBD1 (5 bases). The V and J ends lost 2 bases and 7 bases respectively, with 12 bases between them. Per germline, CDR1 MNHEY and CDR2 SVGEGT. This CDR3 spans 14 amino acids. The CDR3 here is CASSYGGVSQPQHF. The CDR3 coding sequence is TGTGCCAGCAGTTACGGAGGGGTTAGCCAGCCCCAGCATTTT.

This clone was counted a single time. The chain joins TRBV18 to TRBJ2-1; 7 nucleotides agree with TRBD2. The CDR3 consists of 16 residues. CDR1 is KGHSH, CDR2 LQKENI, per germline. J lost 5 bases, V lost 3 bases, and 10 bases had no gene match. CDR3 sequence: CASSPRPGLLDNEQFF. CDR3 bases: TGTGCCAGCTCACCGAGGCCGGGACTACTTGACAATGAGCAGTTCTTC.

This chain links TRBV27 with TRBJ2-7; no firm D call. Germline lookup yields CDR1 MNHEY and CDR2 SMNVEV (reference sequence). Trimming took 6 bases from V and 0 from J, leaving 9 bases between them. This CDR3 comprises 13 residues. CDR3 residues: CASSRTYSYEQYF. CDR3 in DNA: TGTGCCAGCAGCCGTACTTACTCCTACGAGCAGTACTTC.

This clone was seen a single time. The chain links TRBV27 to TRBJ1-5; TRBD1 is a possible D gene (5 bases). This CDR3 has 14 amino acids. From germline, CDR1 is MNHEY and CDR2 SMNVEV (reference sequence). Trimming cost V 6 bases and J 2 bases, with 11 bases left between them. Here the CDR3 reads CASSLLGGNQPQHF. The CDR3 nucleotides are TGTGCCAGCAGCTTGCTAGGGGGCAATCAGCCCCAGCATTTT.

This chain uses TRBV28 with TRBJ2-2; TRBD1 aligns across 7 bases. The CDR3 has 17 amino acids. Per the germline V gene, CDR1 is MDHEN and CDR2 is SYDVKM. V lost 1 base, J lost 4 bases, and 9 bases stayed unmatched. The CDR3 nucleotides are TGTGCCAGCAGTTTATTCGGGACAGTGGGTCTCACCGGGGAGCTGTTTTTT. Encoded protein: CASSLFGTVGLTGELFF.

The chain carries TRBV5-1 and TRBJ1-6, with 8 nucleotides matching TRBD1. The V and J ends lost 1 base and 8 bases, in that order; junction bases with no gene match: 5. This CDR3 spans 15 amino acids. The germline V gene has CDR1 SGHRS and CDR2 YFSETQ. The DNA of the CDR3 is TGCGCCAGCAGCTTGTCAGGGGGCAGTGATTCACCCCTCCACTTT. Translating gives CASSLSGGSDSPLHF.

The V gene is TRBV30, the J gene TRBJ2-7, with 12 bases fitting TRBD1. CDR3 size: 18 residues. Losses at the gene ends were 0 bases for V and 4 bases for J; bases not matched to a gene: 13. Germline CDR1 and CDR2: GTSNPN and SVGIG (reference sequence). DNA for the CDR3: TGTGCCTGGAGTGTACGGCGTTACCGGGACAGGGGGCCGTACGAGCAGTACTTC. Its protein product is CAWSVRRYRDRGPYEQYF.

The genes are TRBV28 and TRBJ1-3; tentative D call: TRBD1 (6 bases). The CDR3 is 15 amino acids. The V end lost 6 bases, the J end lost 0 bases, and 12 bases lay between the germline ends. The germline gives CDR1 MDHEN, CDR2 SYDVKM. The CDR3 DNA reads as TGTGCCAGCAGCCCCACAGGGTACTCTGGAAACACCATATATTTT. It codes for CASSPTGYSGNTIYF.

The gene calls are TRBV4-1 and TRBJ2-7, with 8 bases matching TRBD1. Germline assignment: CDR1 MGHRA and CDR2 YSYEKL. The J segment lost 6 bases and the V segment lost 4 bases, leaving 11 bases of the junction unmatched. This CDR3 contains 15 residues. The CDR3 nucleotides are TGCGCCAGCAGCCCTGATCCGGGACAGGCGAGCGAGCAGTACTTC. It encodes CASSPDPGQASEQYF.

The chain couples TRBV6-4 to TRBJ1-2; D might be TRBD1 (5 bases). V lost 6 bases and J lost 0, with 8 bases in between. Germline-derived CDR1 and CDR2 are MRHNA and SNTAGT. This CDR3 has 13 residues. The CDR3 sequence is CASRRQTNYGYTF. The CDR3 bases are TGTGCCAGCAGACGACAGACTAACTATGGCTACACCTTC.

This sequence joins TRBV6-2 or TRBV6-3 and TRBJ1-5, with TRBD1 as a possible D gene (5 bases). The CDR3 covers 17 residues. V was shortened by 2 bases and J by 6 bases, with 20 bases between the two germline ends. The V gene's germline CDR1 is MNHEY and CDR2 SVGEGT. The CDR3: CASSYAGWGMLGQPQHF. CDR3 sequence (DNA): TGTGCCAGCAGTTACGCCGGCTGGGGCATGTTGGGTCAGCCCCAGCATTTT.

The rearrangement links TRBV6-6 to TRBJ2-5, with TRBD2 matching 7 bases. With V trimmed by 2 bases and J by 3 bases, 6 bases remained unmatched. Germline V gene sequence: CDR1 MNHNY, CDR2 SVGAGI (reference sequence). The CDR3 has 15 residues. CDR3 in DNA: TGTGCCAGCAGTTACGGGCGGGAGAGGAAAGAGACCCAGTACTTC. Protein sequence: CASSYGRERKETQYF.

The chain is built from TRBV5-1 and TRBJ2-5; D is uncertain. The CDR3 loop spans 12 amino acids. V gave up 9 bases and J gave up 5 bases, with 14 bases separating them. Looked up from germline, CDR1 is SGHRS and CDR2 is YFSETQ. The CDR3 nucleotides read TGCGCCACCAGGACCGACGGGGAGACCCAGTACTTC. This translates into CATRTDGETQYF.

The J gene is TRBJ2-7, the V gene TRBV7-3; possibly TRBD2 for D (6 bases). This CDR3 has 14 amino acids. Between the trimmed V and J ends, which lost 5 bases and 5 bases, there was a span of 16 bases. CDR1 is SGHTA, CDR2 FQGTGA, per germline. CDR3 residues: CASSRSPGVNEQYF. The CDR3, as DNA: TGTGCCAGCAGCCGGAGTCCGGGAGTTAACGAGCAGTACTTC. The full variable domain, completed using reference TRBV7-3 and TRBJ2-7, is GAGVSQTPSNKVTEKGKYVELRCDPISGHTALYWYRQSLGQGPEFLIYFQGTGAADDSGLPNDRFFAVRPEGSVSTLKIQRTERGDSAVYLCASSRSPGVNEQYFGPGTRLTVT.

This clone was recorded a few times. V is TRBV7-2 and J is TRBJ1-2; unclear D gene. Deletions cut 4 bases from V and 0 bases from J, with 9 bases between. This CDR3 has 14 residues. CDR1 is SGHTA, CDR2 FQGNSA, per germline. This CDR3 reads CASSSIPSNYGYTF. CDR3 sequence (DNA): TGTGCCAGCAGCTCCATACCCTCTAACTATGGCTACACCTTC.

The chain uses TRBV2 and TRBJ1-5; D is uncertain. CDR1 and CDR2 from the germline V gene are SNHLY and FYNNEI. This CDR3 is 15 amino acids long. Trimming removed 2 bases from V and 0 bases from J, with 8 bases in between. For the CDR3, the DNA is TGTGCCAGCAGTGAACAGGTGAATAGCAATCAGCCCCAGCATTTT. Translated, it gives CASSEQVNSNQPQHF.

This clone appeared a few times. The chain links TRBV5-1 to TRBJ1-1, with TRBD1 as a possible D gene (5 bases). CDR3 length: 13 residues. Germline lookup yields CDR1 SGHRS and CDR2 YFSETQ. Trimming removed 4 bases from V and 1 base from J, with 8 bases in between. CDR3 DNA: TGCGCCAGCAGCGCAGACAGGAACACTGAAGCTTTCTTT. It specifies CASSADRNTEAFF.

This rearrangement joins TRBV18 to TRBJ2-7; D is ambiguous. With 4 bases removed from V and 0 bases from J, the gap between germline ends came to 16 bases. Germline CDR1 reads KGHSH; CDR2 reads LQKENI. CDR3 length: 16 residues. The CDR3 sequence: CASSLSTQVISYEQYF. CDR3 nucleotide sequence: TGTGCCAGCTCACTTTCCACGCAGGTCATCTCCTACGAGCAGTACTTC.

CDR3 sequence reads: CASSPGQGTHYGYTF. Here the CDR3 DNA reads TGTGCCAGTAGTCCCGGACAGGGTACCCACTATGGCTACACCTTC. The V gene is TRBV19, the J gene TRBJ1-2; 8 nucleotides line up with TRBD1. This CDR3 spans 15 amino acids. V lost 5 bases to trimming and J lost 3 bases; unmatched junction nucleotides: 8. Germline lookup yields CDR1 LNHDA and CDR2 SQIVND (reference sequence).

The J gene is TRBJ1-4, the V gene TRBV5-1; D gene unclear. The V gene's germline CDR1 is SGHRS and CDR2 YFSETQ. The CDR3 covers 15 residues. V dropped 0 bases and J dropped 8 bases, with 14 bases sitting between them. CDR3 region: CASSLVGLNEEKLFF. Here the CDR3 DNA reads TGCGCCAGCAGCTTGGTAGGGCTAAATGAAGAAAAACTGTTTTTT.